These 19 T cell receptor beta chains came from one sample sequenced in a study of blood T cell repertoires in COVID-19. Only in-frame clones appear in the TCRdb table, and some are missing; sequencing was by immunoSEQ multiplex PCR. The sample lists approximately 130,000 clones; roughly 88% were seen once. Sequencing was carried out using peripheral blood. The receptor source for this set is a man aged 45-65 years with acute or convalescent COVID-19.

V gene TRBV5-1 combines with J gene TRBJ2-7; D unresolved. CDR1 SGHRS and CDR2 YFSETQ come from the germline V gene. The V gene lost 1 base and the J gene lost 4 bases, with 9 bases spanning the gap. This CDR3 has 13 amino acids. The CDR3 nucleotides read TGCGCCAGCAGCTTGTTCCTTTCTTACGAGCAGTACTTC. Translated, it gives CASSLFLSYEQYF.

This chain joins TRBV1 and TRBJ2-4; the table gives TRBD2 as D, unverified against the DNA. TRBV1 is a recognized pseudogene. The CDR3 loop spans 24 amino acids. CDR3 nucleotides: TGCACCAGCAGCCAAGACCTCCCGGGACTAGCGGGAGAAAGGTCCATCTTAGCCAAAAACATTCAGTACTTC. Protein sequence: CTSSQDLPGLAGERSILAKNIQYF.

The rearrangement joins TRBV29-1 to TRBJ1-2; D not certain. In germline, CDR1 is SQVTM, CDR2 ANQGSEA. Trimming removed 2 bases from V and 0 bases from J, with 4 bases in between. This CDR3 has 12 amino acids. CDR3: CSVETANYGYTF. The CDR3 bases are TGCAGCGTTGAAACAGCTAACTATGGCTACACCTTC. The entire variable domain, with the rest obtained from reference TRBV29-1 and TRBJ1-2, is as follows: SAVISQKPSRDICQRGTSLTIQCQVDSQVTMMFWYRQQPGQSLTLIATANQGSEATYESGFVIDKFPISRPNLTFSTLTVSNMSPEDSSIYLCSVETANYGYTFGSGTRLTVV.

The chain combines TRBV10-1 with TRBJ2-5; D is perhaps TRBD1 (6 bases). This CDR3 has 14 residues. The germline V gene encodes CDR1 WNHNN and CDR2 SYGVQD (reference sequence). V was trimmed by 2 bases and J by 5 bases, leaving 12 bases between them. The CDR3 coding sequence is TGCGCCAGCAGTGAGGCAGGGGAGATCGAGACCCAGTACTTC. Translation: CASSEAGEIETQYF.

The rearrangement uses TRBV5-6 and TRBJ2-3, with 7 bases that match TRBD2. V shed 4 bases, J shed 1 base, and the junction held 9 bases outside the gene matches. This CDR3 spans 16 amino acids. Germline CDR1 SGHDT, CDR2 YYEEEE. This CDR3 reads CASSRGVVAGTDTQYF. DNA of the CDR3: TGTGCCAGCAGCCGGGGGGTAGTAGCGGGCACAGATACGCAGTATTTT.

This clone showed up just once. The chain combines TRBV7-2 with TRBJ1-3, with D possibly TRBD1 on 6 matching bases. From germline, CDR1 is SGHTA and CDR2 FQGNSA. CDR3 length equals 15 residues. V was shortened by 5 bases and J by 3 bases, with 14 bases between the two germline ends. CDR3 sequence: CASSARDRIGNTIYF. For the CDR3, the DNA is TGTGCCAGCAGCGCCCGAGACAGGATTGGAAACACCATATATTTT.

The chain combines TRBV10-3 with TRBJ2-1; a weak D match, TRBD2 (5 bases). Looked up from germline, CDR1 is ENHRY and CDR2 is SYGVKD. The V end lost 5 bases, the J end lost 6 bases, and 17 bases lay between the germline ends. This CDR3 contains 15 residues. CDR3 nucleotides: TGTGCCATCAGTAAGGCCCCAGAGAGGGCCAATGAGCAGTTCTTC. Amino acid sequence: CAISKAPERANEQFF.

This chain joins TRBV11-2 and TRBJ2-3; 13 nucleotides line up with TRBD2. There are 19 residues in the CDR3. V lost 0 bases, J lost 4 bases, and 10 bases stayed unmatched. The germline V gene has CDR1 SGHAT and CDR2 FQNNGV. The CDR3 spells CASSLDTSGRGLGADTQYF. The CDR3 bases are TGTGCCAGCAGCTTAGACACTAGCGGGAGGGGTTTAGGGGCAGATACGCAGTATTTT.

The J gene is TRBJ2-2, the V gene TRBV29-1, with TRBD1 matching over 7 bases. V gave up 7 bases and J gave up 0 bases; unmatched junction bases: 2. Germline assignment: CDR1 SQVTM and CDR2 ANQGSEA. The CDR3 totals 13 residues. The CDR3 loop reads CSAGQANTGELFF. The CDR3 DNA reads TGCAGCGCTGGACAGGCGAACACCGGGGAGCTGTTTTTT.

The chain has TRBV24-1 and TRBJ1-5, with D unclear. V was trimmed by 3 bases and J by 0 bases, leaving 8 bases between them. The CDR3 has 15 amino acids. Per the germline V gene, CDR1 is KGHDR and CDR2 is SFDVKD. Here the CDR3 DNA reads TGTGCCACCAGTGATGCGAGAGATAGCAATCAGCCCCAGCATTTT. The encoded protein is CATSDARDSNQPQHF.

This chain links TRBV7-9 with TRBJ2-3; D gene unclear. Germline values: CDR1 SEHNR, CDR2 FQNEAQ (reference sequence). Trimming took off 5 bases at V and 4 bases at J, with 13 bases between the two ends. The CDR3 length is 14 residues. As DNA, the CDR3 is TGTGCCAGCAGCCCGTCCGCGGCTGCAGATACGCAGTATTTT. Translation gives CASSPSAAADTQYF.

V gene TRBV27 combines with J gene TRBJ1-2; no clear D gene. The CDR3 consists of 14 residues. The V end lost 2 bases, the J end lost 3 bases, and 10 bases lay between the germline ends. The V gene's germline CDR1 is MNHEY and CDR2 SMNVEV (reference sequence). CDR3 nucleotides: TGTGCCAGCAGTTTAGGTAGCGGGGACTATGGCTACACCTTC. Encoded protein: CASSLGSGDYGYTF.

The chain carries TRBV24-1 and TRBJ2-1, with D possibly matching TRBD2 (6 bases). Germline lookup yields CDR1 KGHDR and CDR2 SFDVKD. V gave up 5 bases and J gave up 6 bases, with 13 bases separating them. The CDR3 covers 14 residues. CDR3 sequence: CATSGGGVFNEQFF. For the CDR3, the DNA is TGTGCCACCAGTGGCGGCGGGGTTTTCAATGAGCAGTTCTTC.

The rearrangement joins TRBV27 to TRBJ2-1; 7 nucleotides align to TRBD2. Germline loops: CDR1 MNHEY, CDR2 SMNVEV (reference sequence). The CDR3 is 19 residues long. V lost 7 bases, J lost 1 base, and 19 bases stayed unmatched. This CDR3 is CASTRSPLVGGSSYNEQFF. DNA for the CDR3: TGTGCCAGCACGAGAAGTCCCCTGGTTGGCGGGAGTTCCTACAATGAGCAGTTCTTC.

The CDR3 reads CASSGSGRARVETQYF. DNA for the CDR3: TGTGCCAGCAGTGGTAGCGGGAGGGCCCGGGTAGAGACCCAGTACTTC. The chain is built from TRBV6-2 or TRBV6-3 and TRBJ2-5; 11 bases match TRBD2. The germline gives CDR1 MNHEY, CDR2 SVGEGT. The CDR3 totals 16 residues. The ends lost 5 bases at V and 4 bases at J; junction bases unmatched: 9.

This chain connects TRBV24-1 to TRBJ1-5; 8 bases align to TRBD1. Germline CDR1 and CDR2: KGHDR and SFDVKD. With V trimmed by 1 base and J by 1 base, 5 bases remained unmatched. This CDR3 is built from 17 residues. Written as DNA, the CDR3 is TGTGCCACCAGTGATTTCAAGGACAGGGTAAGCAATCAGCCCCAGCATTTT. Encoded protein: CATSDFKDRVSNQPQHF.

CDR3 sequence: CASSQSRDQPQHF. CDR3 DNA sequence: TGTGCCAGCTCACAAAGCCGGGATCAGCCCCAGCATTTT. The chain joins TRBV18 to TRBJ1-5, with D uncertain. The CDR3 spans 13 residues. With 4 bases removed from V and 5 bases from J, the gap between germline ends came to 9 bases. CDR1 KGHSH and CDR2 LQKENI come from the germline V gene.

This clone has more than one count but fewer than ten. The chain employs TRBV30 and TRBJ2-7; a possible D gene is TRBD1 (5 bases). Trimming cost V 3 bases and J 7 bases, with 19 bases left between them. This CDR3 comprises 14 residues. Germline V lookup: CDR1 GTSNPN, CDR2 SVGIG (reference sequence). CDR3 loop: CAWSDPRAPGEQYF. CDR3 coding DNA: TGTGCCTGGAGCGACCCCCGGGCCCCAGGGGAGCAGTACTTC.

The V gene is TRBV19, the J gene TRBJ1-1, with D perhaps matching TRBD1 (5 bases). V lost 6 bases and J lost 1, with 15 bases in between. The germline V gene encodes CDR1 LNHDA and CDR2 SQIVND (reference sequence). The CDR3 covers 15 residues. The CDR3: CASSSGLAENTEAFF. The CDR3 nucleotides read TGTGCCAGTAGCTCGGGACTGGCAGAGAACACTGAAGCTTTCTTT.